This is a list of T cell receptor beta chains from one sample in a study of T cells of healthy individuals. One entry per CDR3 protein, called by TCRdb with MiXCR from the 5' RACE reads. The table lists around 53,000 distinct CDR3 sequences, roughly 14% of them singletons. The receptors were gathered from a human donor in good health. CDR3s include the opening cysteine and the closing phenylalanine or tryptophan. The D gene is left open where the match is weak. A clone size is listed for some rows: how often the clone was seen (once, few, many), or a class if it is expanded.

J gene: TRBJ2-7; clone size: many; D gene: -; V gene: TRBV5-6; CDR3 protein: CASSFLASKGYEQYF; CDR3 DNA: TGTGCCAGCAGCTTCTTAGCGTCAAAGGGCTACGAGCAGTACTTC
J gene: TRBJ2-5; clone size: many; D gene: TRBD2; V gene: TRBV20-1; CDR3 protein: CSARGGGLAGVETQYF; CDR3 DNA: TGCAGTGCTAGAGGGGGGGGGCTAGCGGGAGTGGAGACCCAGTACTTC
J gene: TRBJ2-1; clone size: -; D gene: -; V gene: TRBV7-9; CDR3 protein: CASSLSADNEQFF; CDR3 DNA: TGTGCCAGCAGCTTATCCGCGGACAATGAGCAGTTCTTC
J gene: TRBJ2-1; clone size: few; D gene: TRBD2; V gene: TRBV20-1; CDR3 protein: CSAGRGGVSYNEQFF; CDR3 DNA: TGCAGTGCTGGGCGGGGGGGAGTCTCCTACAATGAGCAGTTCTTC
J gene: TRBJ1-2; clone size: many; D gene: -; V gene: TRBV4-3; CDR3 protein: CASSQQGPDYGYTF; CDR3 DNA: TGCGCCAGCAGCCAGCAGGGTCCAGACTATGGCTACACCTTC
J gene: TRBJ2-3; clone size: -; D gene: TRBD2; V gene: TRBV5-1; CDR3 protein: CASSSLFSGSTDTQYF; CDR3 DNA: TGCGCCAGCAGCTCCCTATTTAGCGGGAGTACGGATACGCAGTATTTT
J gene: TRBJ2-7; clone size: few; D gene: TRBD2; V gene: TRBV10-3; CDR3 protein: CAISQHGTSGSYEQYF; CDR3 DNA: TGTGCCATCAGTCAACACGGGACTAGCGGAAGCTACGAGCAGTACTTC
J gene: TRBJ2-7; clone size: few; D gene: TRBD2; V gene: TRBV3-1; CDR3 protein: CASSLPGLATGEQYF; CDR3 DNA: TGTGCCAGCAGCCTTCCGGGACTAGCGACGGGGGAGCAGTACTTC
J gene: TRBJ1-1; clone size: many; D gene: -; V gene: TRBV7-9; CDR3 protein: CASSLLDGMNTEAFF; CDR3 DNA: TGTGCCAGCAGCTTACTGGACGGCATGAACACTGAAGCTTTCTTT
J gene: TRBJ2-7; clone size: -; D gene: -; V gene: TRBV5-1; CDR3 protein: CASTSGTDPYEQYF; CDR3 DNA: TGCGCCAGCACCTCCGGGACGGACCCCTACGAGCAGTACTTC
J gene: TRBJ2-7; clone size: many; D gene: -; V gene: TRBV6-5; CDR3 protein: CASSHGDYEQYF; CDR3 DNA: TGTGCCAGCAGCCACGGCGACTACGAGCAGTACTTC
J gene: TRBJ1-5; clone size: -; D gene: -; V gene: TRBV30; CDR3 protein: CAWSGGGYQPQHF; CDR3 DNA: TGTGCCTGGAGTGGGGGAGGTTATCAGCCCCAGCATTTT
J gene: TRBJ2-1; clone size: many; D gene: -; V gene: TRBV4-3; CDR3 protein: CASSQDRLAGNEQFF; CDR3 DNA: TGCGCCAGCAGCCAAGATAGGTTAGCAGGCAATGAGCAGTTCTTC
J gene: TRBJ1-4; clone size: -; D gene: -; V gene: TRBV11-3; CDR3 protein: CASSLGSSTNEKLFF; CDR3 DNA: TGTGCCAGCAGCTTAGGGTCCTCCACTAATGAAAAACTGTTTTTT
J gene: TRBJ2-7; clone size: few; D gene: -; V gene: TRBV28; CDR3 protein: CASSPPVSPYEQYF; CDR3 DNA: TGTGCCAGCAGTCCTCCGGTTTCACCCTACGAGCAGTACTTC
J gene: TRBJ2-7; clone size: few; D gene: TRBD2; V gene: TRBV25-1; CDR3 protein: CASSERGFTSGSSYEQYF; CDR3 DNA: TGTGCCAGCAGTGAACGTGGGTTTACTAGCGGGAGCTCCTACGAGCAGTACTTC
J gene: TRBJ1-2; clone size: few; D gene: TRBD1; V gene: TRBV5-1; CDR3 protein: CASSLQGMGNYGYTF; CDR3 DNA: TGCGCCAGCAGCTTACAGGGGATGGGTAACTATGGCTACACCTTC
J gene: TRBJ2-5; clone size: many; D gene: -; V gene: TRBV4-3; CDR3 protein: CASSQDRGRPQETQYF; CDR3 DNA: TGCGCCAGCAGCCAAGATCGGGGGAGACCCCAAGAGACCCAGTACTTC
J gene: TRBJ1-1; clone size: few; D gene: -; V gene: TRBV29-1; CDR3 protein: CSVRRGTEAFF; CDR3 DNA: TGCAGCGTGCGCCGGGGTACTGAAGCTTTCTTT
J gene: TRBJ2-2; clone size: few; D gene: -; V gene: TRBV9; CDR3 protein: CVSSVGPGRTGELFF; CDR3 DNA: TGTGTCAGCAGCGTAGGCCCGGGTCGCACCGGGGAGCTGTTTTTT
J gene: TRBJ1-2; clone size: many; D gene: TRBD1; V gene: TRBV6-4; CDR3 protein: CASRPGTGGYGYTF; CDR3 DNA: TGTGCCAGCAGGCCCGGGACAGGGGGATATGGCTACACCTTC
J gene: TRBJ2-3; clone size: many; D gene: -; V gene: TRBV29-1; CDR3 protein: CSVEIIRVGPNTQYF; CDR3 DNA: TGCAGCGTTGAAATAATCAGGGTAGGACCCAATACGCAGTATTTT
J gene: TRBJ1-2; clone size: -; D gene: -; V gene: TRBV20-1; CDR3 protein: CSASQGPLSGYTF; CDR3 DNA: TGCAGTGCTAGCCAGGGACCCCTATCTGGCTACACCTTC
J gene: TRBJ1-1; clone size: few; D gene: -; V gene: TRBV7-2; CDR3 protein: CASSLGWVRGNTEAFF; CDR3 DNA: TGTGCCAGCAGCTTAGGTTGGGTCAGGGGGAACACTGAAGCTTTCTTT
J gene: TRBJ2-3; clone size: few; D gene: -; V gene: TRBV20-1; CDR3 protein: CSARDERRPQGDTQYF; CDR3 DNA: TGCAGTGCTAGAGATGAGCGGCGGCCGCAGGGCGATACGCAGTATTTT
J gene: TRBJ2-3; clone size: many; D gene: -; V gene: TRBV4-3; CDR3 protein: CASSQDLNTDTQYF; CDR3 DNA: TGCGCCAGCAGCCAAGACCTTAACACAGATACGCAGTATTTT
J gene: TRBJ2-1; clone size: -; D gene: -; V gene: TRBV18; CDR3 protein: CASSPRLGASSYNEQFF; CDR3 DNA: TGTGCCAGCTCACCAAGGTTGGGCGCGAGCTCCTACAATGAGCAGTTCTTC
J gene: TRBJ2-7; clone size: many; D gene: TRBD1; V gene: TRBV7-9; CDR3 protein: CASSFGTGLGREQYF; CDR3 DNA: TGTGCCAGCAGCTTCGGGACAGGGCTTGGGAGAGAGCAGTACTTC
J gene: TRBJ1-3; clone size: -; D gene: -; V gene: TRBV9; CDR3 protein: CASSPSSSGNTIYF; CDR3 DNA: TGTGCCAGCAGCCCCAGCAGCTCTGGAAACACCATATATTTT
J gene: TRBJ2-1; clone size: few; D gene: TRBD1; V gene: TRBV5-6; CDR3 protein: CASSLGTGAYNEQFF; CDR3 DNA: TGTGCCAGCAGCTTAGGGACAGGGGCTTACAATGAGCAGTTCTTC
J gene: TRBJ2-2; clone size: few; D gene: -; V gene: TRBV5-4; CDR3 protein: CASSLAQTNTGELFF; CDR3 DNA: TGTGCCAGCAGCTTGGCACAGACCAACACCGGGGAGCTGTTTTTT
J gene: TRBJ2-4; clone size: -; D gene: -; V gene: TRBV4-1; CDR3 protein: CASSLRGSENIQYF; CDR3 DNA: TGCGCCAGCAGCCTTAGAGGTAGCGAAAACATTCAGTACTTC
J gene: TRBJ2-2; clone size: -; D gene: TRBD2; V gene: TRBV4-2; CDR3 protein: CASSQERLAGVPGELFF; CDR3 DNA: TGTGCCAGCAGCCAAGAGAGACTAGCGGGAGTTCCCGGGGAGCTGTTTTTT
J gene: TRBJ1-6; clone size: many; D gene: -; V gene: TRBV30; CDR3 protein: CASEPRGNSPLHF; CDR3 DNA: TGTGCCTCAGAACCAAGGGGGAATTCACCCCTCCACTTT
J gene: TRBJ2-3; clone size: -; D gene: -; V gene: TRBV5-1; CDR3 protein: CASSLWRASTDTQYF; CDR3 DNA: TGCGCCAGCAGCTTGTGGAGGGCAAGCACAGATACGCAGTATTTT
J gene: TRBJ2-1; clone size: many; D gene: TRBD1; V gene: TRBV11-2; CDR3 protein: CASSLTGGFNNEQFF; CDR3 DNA: TGTGCCAGCAGCTTAACAGGGGGCTTTAACAATGAGCAGTTCTTC
J gene: TRBJ1-2; clone size: many; D gene: -; V gene: TRBV12-3/TRBV12-4; CDR3 protein: CASSFYSRGEGYTF; CDR3 DNA: TGTGCCAGCAGTTTCTATTCTCGGGGGGAAGGCTACACCTTC
J gene: TRBJ2-5; clone size: many; D gene: -; V gene: TRBV29-1; CDR3 protein: CSVARVETQYF; CDR3 DNA: TGCAGCGTTGCCAGGGTTGAGACCCAGTACTTC
J gene: TRBJ1-3; clone size: few; D gene: -; V gene: TRBV12-3/TRBV12-4; CDR3 protein: CASTFPMGSGNTIYF; CDR3 DNA: TGTGCCAGCACCTTCCCGATGGGCTCTGGAAACACCATATATTTT
J gene: TRBJ2-7; clone size: few; D gene: -; V gene: TRBV6-1; CDR3 protein: CASSATKAYEQYF; CDR3 DNA: TGTGCCAGCAGTGCTACAAAGGCCTACGAGCAGTACTTC
J gene: TRBJ1-6; clone size: few; D gene: -; V gene: TRBV20-1; CDR3 protein: CSATMGRPNSPLHF; CDR3 DNA: TGCAGTGCTACCATGGGGCGACCTAATTCACCCCTCCACTTT
J gene: TRBJ2-7; clone size: -; D gene: -; V gene: TRBV5-1; CDR3 protein: CASSLPGVHEQYF; CDR3 DNA: TGCGCCAGCAGCTTGCCAGGGGTGCACGAGCAGTACTTC
J gene: TRBJ2-5; clone size: -; D gene: TRBD2; V gene: TRBV5-6; CDR3 protein: CASSWGGTETQYF; CDR3 DNA: TGTGCCAGCAGCTGGGGGGGGACAGAGACCCAGTACTTC
J gene: TRBJ2-3; clone size: -; D gene: TRBD2; V gene: TRBV12-5; CDR3 protein: CASGLLAGGRKPTDTQYF; CDR3 DNA: TGTGCTAGTGGTTTGTTGGCGGGGGGGAGAAAACCCACAGATACGCAGTATTTT
J gene: TRBJ2-3; clone size: -; D gene: -; V gene: TRBV9; CDR3 protein: CASGTPTDTQYF; CDR3 DNA: TGTGCCAGCGGAACTCCCACAGATACGCAGTATTTT
J gene: TRBJ2-1; clone size: -; D gene: -; V gene: TRBV28; CDR3 protein: CAGSSRGPYNEQFF; CDR3 DNA: TGTGCCGGCAGTTCCAGGGGCCCCTACAATGAGCAGTTCTTC
J gene: TRBJ2-5; clone size: -; D gene: -; V gene: TRBV12-3/TRBV12-4; CDR3 protein: CASSLKVGQPQETQYF; CDR3 DNA: TGTGCCAGCAGTTTAAAGGTCGGACAGCCCCAAGAGACCCAGTACTTC
J gene: TRBJ2-5; clone size: many; D gene: -; V gene: TRBV29-1; CDR3 protein: CSASSETQYF; CDR3 DNA: TGCAGCGCGTCATCGGAGACCCAGTACTTC
J gene: TRBJ1-6; clone size: few; D gene: -; V gene: TRBV6-2/TRBV6-3; CDR3 protein: CASSYSTNSPLHF; CDR3 DNA: TGTGCCAGCAGTTACTCTACGAATTCACCCCTCCACTTT
J gene: TRBJ2-7; clone size: many; D gene: -; V gene: TRBV29-1; CDR3 protein: CSVTDRSYEQYF; CDR3 DNA: TGCAGCGTTACTGACAGATCCTACGAGCAGTACTTC
J gene: TRBJ1-5; clone size: many; D gene: -; V gene: TRBV7-2; CDR3 protein: CASSPREGGEPQHF; CDR3 DNA: TGTGCCAGCAGTCCCCGGGAGGGTGGTGAGCCCCAGCATTTT
J gene: TRBJ2-7; clone size: many; D gene: TRBD2; V gene: TRBV6-1; CDR3 protein: CASSASTSGSYEQYF; CDR3 DNA: TGTGCCAGCAGTGCGTCGACTAGCGGCTCCTACGAGCAGTACTTC
J gene: TRBJ2-7; clone size: -; D gene: TRBD1; V gene: TRBV20-1; CDR3 protein: CSARQGAYEQYF; CDR3 DNA: TGCAGTGCTAGACAGGGGGCCTACGAGCAGTACTTC
J gene: TRBJ2-2; clone size: -; D gene: -; V gene: TRBV5-6; CDR3 protein: CASILAEARNTGELFF; CDR3 DNA: TGTGCCAGCATTCTCGCGGAGGCCCGGAACACCGGGGAGCTGTTTTTT
J gene: TRBJ2-5; clone size: few; D gene: TRBD2; V gene: TRBV12-3/TRBV12-4; CDR3 protein: CASSLAGKREFQETQYF; CDR3 DNA: TGTGCCAGCAGTCTGGCCGGGAAGCGGGAGTTTCAGGAGACCCAGTACTTC
J gene: TRBJ1-1; clone size: -; D gene: -; V gene: TRBV7-9; CDR3 protein: CASSLNGNRNTEAFF; CDR3 DNA: TGTGCCAGCAGCCTCAACGGGAATCGGAACACTGAAGCTTTCTTT